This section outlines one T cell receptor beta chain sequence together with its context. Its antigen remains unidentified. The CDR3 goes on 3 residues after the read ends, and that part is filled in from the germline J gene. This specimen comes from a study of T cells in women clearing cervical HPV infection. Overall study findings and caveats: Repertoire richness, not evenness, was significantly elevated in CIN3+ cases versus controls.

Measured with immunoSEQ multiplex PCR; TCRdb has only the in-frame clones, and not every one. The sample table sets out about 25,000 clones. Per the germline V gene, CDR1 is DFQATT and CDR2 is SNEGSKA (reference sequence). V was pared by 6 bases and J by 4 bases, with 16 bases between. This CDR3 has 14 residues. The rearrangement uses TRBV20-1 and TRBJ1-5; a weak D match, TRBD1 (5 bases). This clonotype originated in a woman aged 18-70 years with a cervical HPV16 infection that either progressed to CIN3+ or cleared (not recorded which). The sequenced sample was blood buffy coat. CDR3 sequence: CSAQLGARNQPQHF. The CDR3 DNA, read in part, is TGCAGTGCCCAGCTAGGGGCGCGGAATCAGCCC.